A single sample is the source of the 10 T cell receptor beta chains below, sequenced in a study of T cells in Graves' hyperthyroidism and ophthalmopathy. The investigators amplified TCR beta CDR3 regions from RNA transcripts. First-round RT-PCR of the TCR CDR3 relied on the HTBI primer set. TCRdb independently ran MiXCR on the multiplex PCR reads; one entry per CDR3 protein. The table has 550,000 to 600,000 distinct CDR3 sequences, 15% to 20% seen once. Sequenced sample: blood. The origin of the receptors is a woman between 18 and 29 years old with Graves' hyperthyroidism.

The sample holds a few counts of this clonotype. The chain links TRBV5-5 to TRBJ1-2; D gene ambiguous. Germline assignment: CDR1 SGHKS and CDR2 YYEKEE (reference sequence). Between the trimmed V and J ends, which lost 4 bases and 5 bases, there was a span of 15 bases. The CDR3 spans 14 residues. CDR3 bases: TGTGCCAGCAGCCTGTGGGGAATGGGGTATGGCTACACCTTC. It translates to CASSLWGMGYGYTF. Full variable domain (rest looked up from reference TRBV5-5 and TRBJ1-2): DAGVTQSPTHLIKTRGQQVTLRCSPISGHKSVSWYQQVLGQGPQFIFQYYEKEERGRGNFPDRFSARQFPNYSSELNVNALLLGDSALYLCASSLWGMGYGYTFGSGTRLTVV.

In its sample, this clonotype was seen many times. This rearrangement joins TRBV27 to TRBJ2-7; 7 nucleotides align to TRBD1. Trimming at V came to 11 bases and at J to 1 base, leaving 5 bases not matched to a gene. Germline lookup yields CDR1 MNHEY and CDR2 SMNVEV (reference sequence). The CDR3 has 12 residues. CDR3 DNA: TGTGCCGCCGGGACAGCTTCCTACGAGCAGTACTTC. Amino acids: CAAGTASYEQYF.

This clonotype was detected many times. V gene TRBV20-1 combines with J gene TRBJ2-5; 7 bases agree with TRBD2. The CDR3 is 13 residues long. CDR1 DFQATT and CDR2 SNEGSKA come from the germline V gene (reference sequence). Trimming cost V 6 bases and J 2 bases; bases outside gene matches: 6. The CDR3 coding sequence is TGCAGTGCGCGGGCTAGCGGACAAGAGACCCAGTACTTC. Residues: CSARASGQETQYF.

The rearrangement uses TRBV29-1 and TRBJ1-2; weak D call: TRBD1 (5 bases). From germline, CDR1 is SQVTM and CDR2 ANQGSEA. CDR3 size: 10 residues. With 3 bases removed from V and 7 bases from J, the gap between germline ends came to 6 bases. CDR3 bases: TGCAGCGTTGACGGGGCTGGCTACACCTTC. Amino acid sequence: CSVDGAGYTF. Supplemented by reference TRBV29-1 and TRBJ1-2, the full variable domain reads SAVISQKPSRDICQRGTSLTIQCQVDSQVTMMFWYRQQPGQSLTLIATANQGSEATYESGFVIDKFPISRPNLTFSTLTVSNMSPEDSSIYLCSVDGAGYTFGSGTRLTVV.

This clonotype was observed many times. The chain has TRBV3-1 and TRBJ2-5; D is undetermined. The CDR3 length is 14 residues. V was cut by 0 bases and J by 2 bases, with 7 bases left in between. Per germline, CDR1 LGHDT and CDR2 YNNKEL (reference sequence). In nucleotides, the CDR3 is TGTGCCAGCAGCCAAGATCTGCGGCAAGAGACCCAGTACTTC. Residues: CASSQDLRQETQYF.

This clonotype showed up many times. The chain links TRBV2 to TRBJ2-7; possibly TRBD2 for D (6 bases). Trimming left V 5 bases short and J 5 bases short, with 19 bases between. Germline V gives CDR1 SNHLY, CDR2 FYNNEI. The CDR3 is 15 residues long. CDR3 nucleotides: TGTGCCAGCAGTAAGGGAGGCGGGATAGGACACGAGCAGTACTTC. It yields the protein CASSKGGGIGHEQYF.

This clonotype was detected ten times or more. The chain employs TRBV9 and TRBJ2-5, with 12 bases that match TRBD2. Germline CDR1 and CDR2: SGDLS and YYNGEE. This CDR3 has 17 residues. J gave up 2 bases and V 4 bases, and 9 bases lay outside the gene matches. The CDR3: CASSPRTSGDFQETQYF. The DNA of the CDR3 is TGTGCCAGCAGCCCACGGACTAGCGGGGATTTTCAAGAGACCCAGTACTTC.

This chain connects TRBV9 to TRBJ2-1; D may match TRBD1 or TRBD2 (6 bases each). With 2 bases removed from V and 5 bases from J, the gap between germline ends came to 11 bases. The CDR3 length is 14 residues. Germline V gives CDR1 SGDLS, CDR2 YYNGEE. The CDR3 region is CASSVRGPNNEQFF. For the CDR3, the DNA is TGTGCCAGCAGCGTCCGGGGGCCCAACAATGAGCAGTTCTTC.

This clonotype came up many times. The chain has TRBV12-5 and TRBJ2-3; 9 bases are shared with TRBD2. Germline CDR1 and CDR2: LGHNT and FRNRAP. The CDR3 loop spans 18 amino acids. J gave up 0 bases and V 2 bases, and 9 bases lay outside the gene matches. The CDR3 nucleotides read TGTGCTAGTGGTTTGCGGGCTAGCGGGGAATCTAGCACAGATACGCAGTATTTT. It codes for CASGLRASGESSTDTQYF.

The chain combines TRBV7-9 with TRBJ1-2, with D perhaps TRBD1 (5 bases). The V and J ends lost 5 bases and 1 base respectively, with 17 bases between them. The germline V gene encodes CDR1 SEHNR and CDR2 FQNEAQ (reference sequence). The CDR3 length is 16 residues. The DNA for the CDR3 is TGTGCCAGCAGCCCCTTGAGCAGGGCGGGTAACTATGGCTACACCTTC. Translating it yields CASSPLSRAGNYGYTF.